This T cell receptor (beta chain) is from a study of blood T cell repertoires in COVID-19. Study background: COVID-19 samples collected from the United States, Italy and Spain covered acute and convalescent phases. The cDNA or gDNA used as material had been derived from T cells, B-cell-depleted T cells, or PBMCs.

J was trimmed by 6 bases and V by 1 base; bases with no gene match: 8. This CDR3 comprises 15 residues. From germline, CDR1 is LGHNA and CDR2 YSLEER. In the source study's methods: Amplification from reference gene primers served as the basis for estimated nucleated cell counts. TCRdb's table, derived via immunoSEQ multiplex PCR, lists solely in-frame clones and lacks some. V, J and clone size were drawn from that table, and D and trimming were deduced from the DNA. This table holds roughly 35,000 clones, 87% found once. The chain combines TRBV4-3 with TRBJ1-2; 7 positions match TRBD1. This sequence was found in a human donor in a cohort sampled during active COVID-19. Sequenced: peripheral blood. The DNA of the CDR3 is TGCGCCAGCAGCCAAGTGACAGGGAAGCAACATGGCTACACCTTC. This gives the protein CASSQVTGKQHGYTF.